The 9 T cell receptor beta chains below come from one sample, sequenced in a study of T cell responses to AZD1222 COVID-19 vaccine. Data came from immunoSEQ multiplex PCR; TCRdb stores just in-frame clones and leaves some out. The sample has roughly 97,000 clones, roughly 86% seen once. Sample: peripheral blood, taken 28 days after the second dose of the MenACWY control vaccine. These receptors all come from an adult who received the MenACWY meningococcal vaccine as a control.

The chain recombines TRBV15 with TRBJ2-7; 11 bases fit TRBD1. This CDR3 comprises 16 residues. V was clipped by 0 bases and J by 6 bases; unmatched bases: 7. Germline CDR1 is LNHNV and CDR2 is YYDKDF (reference sequence). The CDR3 spells CATSREGQGASIEQYF. CDR3 DNA: TGTGCCACCAGCAGAGAAGGACAGGGGGCTTCCATCGAGCAGTACTTC.

This chain links TRBV28 with TRBJ1-3, with TRBD1 identical over 7 bases. There are 16 residues in the CDR3. CDR1 MDHEN and CDR2 SYDVKM come from the germline V gene. The junction had 6 bases not matched to a gene; V was cut back by 0 bases and J by 4 bases. CDR3 sequence: CASSLWTGFSGNTIYF. In DNA form, the CDR3 reads TGTGCCAGCAGTTTATGGACAGGGTTCTCCGGAAACACCATATATTTT. Combining the CDR3 with reference TRBV28 and TRBJ1-3 gives the whole variable domain DVKVTQSSRYLVKRTGEKVFLECVQDMDHENMFWYRQDPGLGLRLIYFSYDVKMKEKGDIPEGYSVSREKKERFSLILESASTNQTSMYLCASSLWTGFSGNTIYFGEGSWLTVV.

This chain uses TRBV7-9 with TRBJ1-3; tentatively, D is TRBD1 (5 bases). This CDR3 spans 14 amino acids. V was clipped by 6 bases and J by 0 bases, with 9 bases between them. Looked up from germline, CDR1 is SEHNR and CDR2 is FQNEAQ (reference sequence). The CDR3 DNA reads TGTGCCAGCAGTGACAGATACTCTGGAAACACCATATATTTT. Its protein product is CASSDRYSGNTIYF.

CDR3 sequence reads: CASSPNRLGNEKLFF. The CDR3 DNA reads TGTGCCAGCAGTCCAAACCGCCTGGGTAATGAAAAACTGTTTTTT. This chain connects TRBV2 to TRBJ1-4; D ambiguous. CDR1 and CDR2 (germline): SNHLY, FYNNEI. This CDR3 comprises 15 residues. V shed 5 bases and J shed 4 bases, with 14 bases lying between them.

The V call is TRBV11-1, the J call TRBJ1-2; a possible D gene is TRBD1 (6 bases). Germline loops: CDR1 SGHAT, CDR2 FQDESV (reference sequence). The CDR3 is 12 amino acids. The ends were cut back, 5 bases at V and 5 bases at J, with 9 bases in the middle. The CDR3 nucleotides are TGTGCCAGCAGCAAACAGGGATATGGCTACACCTTC. Its protein product is CASSKQGYGYTF.

V gene TRBV5-1 combines with J gene TRBJ2-6; D is tentatively TRBD1 or TRBD2 (5 bases each). V lost 0 bases to trimming and J lost 3 bases, with 19 bases between them. Germline CDR1 reads SGHRS; CDR2 reads YFSETQ. This CDR3 comprises 19 residues. The CDR3: CASSLARDGIPGGANVLTF. The CDR3 DNA is TGCGCCAGCAGCTTGGCAAGGGACGGGATTCCAGGTGGGGCCAACGTCCTGACTTTC.

V gene TRBV9 combines with J gene TRBJ1-3, with D perhaps matching TRBD1 (5 bases). This CDR3 spans 16 amino acids. Trimming removed 1 base from V and 0 bases from J, with 11 bases in between. The germline CDR1 and CDR2 sequences are SGDLS and YYNGEE. The CDR3 region is CASSVYGGISGNTIYF. The CDR3 coding sequence is TGTGCCAGCAGCGTATACGGGGGAATCTCTGGAAACACCATATATTTT. The whole variable domain, filled in from reference TRBV9 and TRBJ1-3, reads DSGVTQTPKHLITATGQRVTLRCSPRSGDLSVYWYQQSLDQGLQFLIQYYNGEERAKGNILERFSAQQFPDLHSELNLSSLELGDSALYFCASSVYGGISGNTIYFGEGSWLTVV.

This rearrangement joins TRBV11-2 to TRBJ2-1, with D tentatively TRBD1 (6 bases). With 5 bases removed from V and 7 bases from J, the gap between germline ends came to 12 bases. CDR3 length equals 13 residues. Germline CDR1 is SGHAT and CDR2 is FQNNGV. The CDR3 DNA reads TGTGCCAGCAGCCTCCTTCAGGGGAATGAGCAGTTCTTC. It encodes CASSLLQGNEQFF.

The chain recombines TRBV7-3 with TRBJ1-1; 8 nucleotides agree with TRBD1. Germline CDR1 is SGHTA and CDR2 is FQGTGA. This CDR3 region has 15 residues. The junction had 10 bases not matched to a gene; V was cut back by 4 bases and J by 6 bases. The CDR3 loop reads CASSSTGGELAEAFF. CDR3 in DNA: TGTGCCAGCAGCTCAACAGGGGGAGAATTGGCTGAAGCTTTCTTT.